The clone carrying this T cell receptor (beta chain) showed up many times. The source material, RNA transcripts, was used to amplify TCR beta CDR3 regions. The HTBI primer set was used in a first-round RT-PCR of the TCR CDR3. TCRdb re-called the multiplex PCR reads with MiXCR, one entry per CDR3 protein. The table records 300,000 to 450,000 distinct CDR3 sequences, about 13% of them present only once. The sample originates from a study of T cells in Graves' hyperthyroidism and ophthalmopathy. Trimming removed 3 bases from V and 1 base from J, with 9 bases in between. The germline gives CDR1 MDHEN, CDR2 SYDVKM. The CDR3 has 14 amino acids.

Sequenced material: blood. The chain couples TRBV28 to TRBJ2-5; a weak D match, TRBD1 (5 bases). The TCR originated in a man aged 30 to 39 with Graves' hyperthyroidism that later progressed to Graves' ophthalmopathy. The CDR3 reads CASSFRQLQETQYF. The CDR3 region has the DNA TGTGCCAGCAGTTTTAGACAGCTCCAAGAGACCCAGTACTTC.